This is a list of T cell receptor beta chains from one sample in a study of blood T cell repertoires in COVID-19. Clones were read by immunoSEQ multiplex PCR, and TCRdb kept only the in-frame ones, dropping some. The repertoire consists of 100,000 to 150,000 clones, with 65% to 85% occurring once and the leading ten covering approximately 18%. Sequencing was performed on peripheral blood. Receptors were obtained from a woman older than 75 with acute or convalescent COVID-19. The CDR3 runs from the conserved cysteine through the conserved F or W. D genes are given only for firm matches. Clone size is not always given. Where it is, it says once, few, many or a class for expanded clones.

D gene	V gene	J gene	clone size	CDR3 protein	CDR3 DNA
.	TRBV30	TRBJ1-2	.	CAWSVPAQANYGYTF	TGTGCCTGGAGTGTACCGGCCCAGGCTAACTATGGCTACACCTTC
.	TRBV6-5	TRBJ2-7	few	CASSPRVSSYEQYF	TGTGCCAGCAGTCCCAGGGTAAGCTCCTACGAGCAGTACTTC
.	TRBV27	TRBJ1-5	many	CASRQGWNQPQHF	TGTGCCAGCAGACAGGGTTGGAATCAGCCCCAGCATTTT
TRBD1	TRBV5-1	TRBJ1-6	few	CASSLDGQGGHSPLHF	TGCGCCAGCAGCTTGGACGGACAGGGGGGCCATTCACCCCTCCACTTT
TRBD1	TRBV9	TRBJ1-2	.	CASSRDRYNYGYTF	TGTGCCAGCAGCCGGGACAGGTATAACTATGGCTACACCTTC
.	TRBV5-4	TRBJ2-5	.	CASSLAQGSETQYF	TGTGCCAGCAGCTTGGCGCAGGGTTCAGAGACCCAGTACTTC
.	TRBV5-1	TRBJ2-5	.	CASSLTGGVQETQYF	TGCGCCAGCAGCTTGACTGGCGGGGTACAAGAGACCCAGTACTTC
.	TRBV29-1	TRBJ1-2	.	CSVEQWENYGYTF	TGCAGCGTTGAGCAATGGGAGAACTATGGCTACACCTTC
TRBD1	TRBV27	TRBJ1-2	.	CASSPKRGQIYGYTF	TGTGCCAGCAGTCCTAAGAGGGGGCAAATCTATGGCTACACCTTC
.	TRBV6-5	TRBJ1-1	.	CASSRGPGSGAFF	TGTGCCAGCAGCCGGGGACCCGGCAGCGGGGCTTTCTTT
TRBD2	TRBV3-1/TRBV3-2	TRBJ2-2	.	CASSQVGSGSADTGELFF	TGTGCCAGCAGCCAAGTCGGTAGCGGGAGCGCGGACACCGGGGAGCTGTTTTTT
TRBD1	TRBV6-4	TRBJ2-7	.	CASPLTGSYEQYF	TGTGCCAGTCCCCTGACAGGGTCCTACGAGCAGTACTTC
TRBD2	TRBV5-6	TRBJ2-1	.	CASSDGLAVYNEQFF	TGTGCCAGCAGCGACGGACTAGCGGTCTACAATGAGCAGTTCTTC